This TCR beta chain was identified during a study of long-term antiretroviral therapy in people with HIV. Study outcomes and limitations: Versus controls, repertoires in people with HIV had narrower CDR3 length ranges.

They ran version v3.0 of the immunoSEQ assay at survey level. A per-sample goal of about 40,000-55,000 T-cell genomes was targeted by sequencing. The protocol was immunoSEQ multiplex PCR, while the TCRdb copy is restricted to in-frame clones and leaves out a portion. The repertoire holds more than 11,000 clones, with more than 65% as singletons. Of note for this clone: Its cognate antigen is unknown.

The CDR3 has 16 residues. Trimming removed 4 bases from V and 1 base from J, with 16 bases in between. Germline values: CDR1 MDHEN, CDR2 SYDVKM. This sequence was found in a man aged 30 to 39 with HIV. The sample consisted of unsorted PBMCs, taken 0.4 years after starting antiretroviral therapy. J is TRBJ2-5 and V is TRBV28, with a weak D call TRBD2 (5 bases). The CDR3: CASSSTVTRAQETQYF. In nucleotides, the CDR3 is TGTGCCAGCAGTTCCACCGTTACTAGGGCCCAAGAGACCCAGTACTTC.